This T cell receptor beta chain was sequenced for a study of early T cells in non-severe SARS-CoV-2 infection. The overall study: Unpaired chains resulted from sequencing bulk RNA of unsorted whole blood. Overall study results and limits: VDJdb matching skewed toward anti-spike CD8 responses, missing private and CD4 specificities.

Tagging with unique molecular identifiers was applied to individual cDNA molecules. TCRdb independently ran MiXCR on the 5' RACE reads; one entry per CDR3 protein. The table includes under 75,000 distinct CDR3 sequences, less than 15% detected once. About this clonotype: No antigen is known for it.

Specimen: whole blood. This clonotype was sampled from an adult who was a healthcare worker with PCR-confirmed SARS-CoV-2 infection or an uninfected control (not recorded which).

CDR3 coding DNA: TGTGCCAGCAGTGGTTCCCCCTCGACCTACAATGAGCAGTTCTTC. Its translation: CASSGSPSTYNEQFF. This chain connects TRBV2 to TRBJ2-1; D remains ambiguous. The CDR3 extends over 15 amino acids. V shed 4 bases and J shed 2 bases, with 12 bases lying between them. The V gene's germline CDR1 is SNHLY and CDR2 FYNNEI.